Following are 12 T cell receptor beta chains from one sample sequenced in a study of identical twins. TCRdb processed the 5' RACE reads anew with MiXCR; each CDR3 protein has one entry. The sample includes a few hundred thousand distinct CDR3 sequences, 9% of them seen just once. Sequenced material: naive T cells sorted from blood. The receptors originated from a woman aged 50 to 65 in good health.

The rearrangement joins TRBV7-2 to TRBJ2-2, with D uncertain. The V and J ends lost 5 bases and 0 bases respectively, with 10 bases between them. CDR1 SGHTA and CDR2 FQGNSA come from the germline V gene. This CDR3 is built from 15 residues. The CDR3 here is CASSARPANTGELFF. The CDR3 nucleotides are TGTGCCAGCAGCGCTCGACCCGCGAACACCGGGGAGCTGTTTTTT.

This clonotype was counted a few times. The J gene is TRBJ2-7, the V gene TRBV6-5; 12 bases are shared with TRBD2. This CDR3 region has 15 residues. V shed 6 bases, J shed 3 bases, and the junction held 6 bases outside the gene matches. Germline V gene sequence: CDR1 MNHEY, CDR2 SVGAGI. The CDR3 spells CASSPATSGGYEQYV. The CDR3 DNA follows: TGTGCCAGCAGCCCCGCGACTAGCGGGGGCTACGAGCAGTACGTC.

This clonotype was found a few times. V gene TRBV5-4 combines with J gene TRBJ2-1; D gene unclear. CDR1 and CDR2 from the germline V gene are SGHNT and YYREEE (reference sequence). This CDR3 contains 12 residues. Trimming left V 5 bases short and J 9 bases short, with 12 bases between. The CDR3 loop is CASSQESGEQFF. In nucleotides, the CDR3 is TGTGCCAGCAGTCAGGAATCGGGTGAGCAGTTCTTC.

This chain joins TRBV7-3 and TRBJ1-5; D call uncertain. V shed 6 bases and J shed 6 bases, with 12 bases lying between them. The CDR3 contains 13 residues. Germline values: CDR1 SGHTA, CDR2 FQGTGA. Written as DNA, the CDR3 is TGTGCCAGCAGTCTCTGGGAGCGTCAGCCCCAGCATTTT. Translated, it gives CASSLWERQPQHF. Variable domain in full (rest from reference TRBV7-3 and TRBJ1-5): GAGVSQTPSNKVTEKGKYVELRCDPISGHTALYWYRQSLGQGPEFLIYFQGTGAADDSGLPNDRFFAVRPEGSVSTLKIQRTERGDSAVYLCASSLWERQPQHFGDGTRLSIL.

This clonotype was seen at least ten times. The chain is built from TRBV20-1 and TRBJ2-1; D possibly matches TRBD1 or TRBD2 (5 bases each). CDR1 and CDR2 from the germline V gene are DFQATT and SNEGSKA (reference sequence). Trimming removed 5 bases from V and 8 bases from J, with 19 bases in between. The CDR3 sequence is 14 residues long. The DNA of the CDR3 is TGCAGTGCTTTCGGGTCGAGGGGACGGGATGAGCAGTTCTTC. This gives the protein CSAFGSRGRDEQFF.

This chain connects TRBV6-5 to TRBJ2-2; D possibly matches TRBD1 or TRBD2 (5 bases each). The V gene lost 7 bases and the J gene lost 3 bases, with 18 bases spanning the gap. Germline V lookup: CDR1 MNHEY, CDR2 SVGAGI. This CDR3 is built from 16 residues. The CDR3 DNA is TGTGCCAGCACTAAAGCTCTCCGGGGCTACACCGGGGAGCTGTTTTTT. It codes for CASTKALRGYTGELFF.

CDR3 sequence reads: CALRRGNTEAFF. CDR3 DNA sequence: TGTGCCTTACGCAGGGGAAACACTGAAGCTTTCTTT. This rearrangement joins TRBV30 to TRBJ1-1; tentative D call: TRBD1 (6 bases). The germline V and J ends were trimmed by 7 bases and 2 bases, with 11 bases remaining between them. The V gene's germline CDR1 is GTSNPN and CDR2 SVGIG (reference sequence). CDR3 length: 12 amino acids.

The chain combines TRBV4-1 with TRBJ2-5; D is perhaps TRBD1 (6 bases). This CDR3 is built from 13 residues. V was cut by 6 bases and J by 1 base, with 9 bases left in between. Germline V gene lookup returns CDR1 MGHRA and CDR2 YSYEKL. This chain's CDR3 is CASRGGSQETQYF. The DNA for the CDR3 is TGCGCCAGCAGAGGGGGTTCCCAAGAGACCCAGTACTTC.

This clonotype occurred a few times. The chain has TRBV5-1 and TRBJ2-1; 9 bases agree with TRBD2. CDR3 size: 15 residues. The germline V gene encodes CDR1 SGHRS and CDR2 YFSETQ. Germline trimming cut 1 base from V and 10 bases from J; bases unmatched to any gene: 9. CDR3: CASSLSAGGPREQFF. The CDR3 DNA is TGCGCCAGCAGCTTGTCGGCGGGAGGGCCAAGAGAGCAGTTCTTC.

This clonotype was observed a handful of times. The rearrangement joins TRBV28 to TRBJ2-2; 9 nucleotides line up with TRBD1. The CDR3 has 14 amino acids. V was clipped by 6 bases and J by 6 bases; unmatched bases: 5. The germline V gene has CDR1 MDHEN and CDR2 SYDVKM. The CDR3 sequence is CASRTRTGAGELFF. The CDR3 DNA sequence: TGTGCCAGCAGGACCCGGACAGGGGCCGGGGAGCTGTTTTTT. The whole variable domain, filled in from reference TRBV28 and TRBJ2-2, reads DVKVTQSSRYLVKRTGEKVFLECVQDMDHENMFWYRQDPGLGLRLIYFSYDVKMKEKGDIPEGYSVSREKKERFSLILESASTNQTSMYLCASRTRTGAGELFFGEGSRLTVL.

The genes are TRBV12-3 or TRBV12-4 and TRBJ2-3; the D gene is possibly TRBD2 (6 bases). The CDR3 covers 17 residues. Between the trimmed V and J ends, which lost 5 bases and 0 bases, there was a span of 18 bases. The CDR3 region is CASSPNGTPMSTDTQYF. DNA of the CDR3: TGTGCCAGCAGTCCCAACGGGACTCCTATGAGCACAGATACGCAGTATTTT.

This chain's CDR3 is CAISAGASGFF. CDR3 nucleotides: TGTGCCATCAGTGCTGGCGCGTCAGGGTTCTTC. The chain combines TRBV10-3 with TRBJ2-1; D not resolved. Germline V gene lookup returns CDR1 ENHRY and CDR2 SYGVKD. The V gene lost 4 bases and the J gene lost 15 bases, with 13 bases spanning the gap. CDR3 size: 11 residues.